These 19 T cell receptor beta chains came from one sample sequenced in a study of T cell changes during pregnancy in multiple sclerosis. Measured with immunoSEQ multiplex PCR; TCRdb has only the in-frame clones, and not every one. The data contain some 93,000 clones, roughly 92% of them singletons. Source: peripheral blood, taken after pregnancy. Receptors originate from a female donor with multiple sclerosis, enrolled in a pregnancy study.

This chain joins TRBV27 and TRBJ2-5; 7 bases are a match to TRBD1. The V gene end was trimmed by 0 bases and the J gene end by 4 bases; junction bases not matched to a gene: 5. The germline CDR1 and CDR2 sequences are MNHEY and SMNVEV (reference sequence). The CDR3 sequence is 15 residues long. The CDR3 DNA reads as TGTGCCAGCAGTTTATCGACCGGGACAGTAGAGACCCAGTACTTC. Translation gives CASSLSTGTVETQYF.

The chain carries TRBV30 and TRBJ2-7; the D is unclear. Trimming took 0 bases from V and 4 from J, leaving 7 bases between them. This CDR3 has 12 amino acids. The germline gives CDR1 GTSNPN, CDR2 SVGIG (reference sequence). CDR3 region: CAWSVLDYEQYF. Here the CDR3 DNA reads TGTGCCTGGAGTGTACTTGATTACGAGCAGTACTTC.

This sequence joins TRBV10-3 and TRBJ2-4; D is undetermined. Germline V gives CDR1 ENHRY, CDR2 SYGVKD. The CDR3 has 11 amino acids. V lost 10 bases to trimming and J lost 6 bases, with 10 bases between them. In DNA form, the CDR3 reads TGTGCCAGTACAGACGGAAACATTCAGTACTTC. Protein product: CASTDGNIQYF.

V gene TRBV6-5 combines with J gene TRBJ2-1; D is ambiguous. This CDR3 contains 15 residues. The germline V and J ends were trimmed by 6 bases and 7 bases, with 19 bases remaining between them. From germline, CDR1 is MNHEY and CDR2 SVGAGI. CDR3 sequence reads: CASRRISAPRNEQFF. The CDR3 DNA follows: TGTGCCAGCAGGCGTATAAGCGCCCCAAGAAATGAGCAGTTCTTC.

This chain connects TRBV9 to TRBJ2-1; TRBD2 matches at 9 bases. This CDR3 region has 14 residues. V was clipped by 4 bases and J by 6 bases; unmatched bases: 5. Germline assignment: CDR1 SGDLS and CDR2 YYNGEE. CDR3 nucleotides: TGTGCCAGCAGCCTACTAGCGGGCCTCAATGAGCAGTTCTTC. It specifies CASSLLAGLNEQFF.

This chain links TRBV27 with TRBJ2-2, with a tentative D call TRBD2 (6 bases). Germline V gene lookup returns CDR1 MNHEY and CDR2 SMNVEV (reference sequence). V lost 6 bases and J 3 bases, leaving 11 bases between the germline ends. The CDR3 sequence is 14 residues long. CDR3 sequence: CASRPGGDTGELFF. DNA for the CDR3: TGTGCCAGCAGGCCCGGAGGGGACACCGGGGAGCTGTTTTTT.

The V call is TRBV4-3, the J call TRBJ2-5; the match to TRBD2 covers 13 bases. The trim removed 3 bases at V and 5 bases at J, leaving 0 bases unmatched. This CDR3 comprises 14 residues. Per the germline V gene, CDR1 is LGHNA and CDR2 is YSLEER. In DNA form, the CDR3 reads TGCGCCAGCAGCCAGGGACTAGCGGGGGAGACCCAGTACTTC. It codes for CASSQGLAGETQYF.

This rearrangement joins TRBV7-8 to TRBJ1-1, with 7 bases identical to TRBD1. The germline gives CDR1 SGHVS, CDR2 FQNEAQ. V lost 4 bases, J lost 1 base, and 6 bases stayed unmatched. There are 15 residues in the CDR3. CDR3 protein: CASSYSGTANTEAFF. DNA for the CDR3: TGTGCCAGCAGCTACTCCGGGACAGCGAACACTGAAGCTTTCTTT. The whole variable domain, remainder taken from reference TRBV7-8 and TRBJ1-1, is GAGVSQSPRYKVAKRGQDVALRCDPISGHVSLFWYQQALGQGPEFLTYFQNEAQLDKSGLPSDRFFAERPEGSVSTLKIQRTQQEDSAVYLCASSYSGTANTEAFFGQGTRLTVV.

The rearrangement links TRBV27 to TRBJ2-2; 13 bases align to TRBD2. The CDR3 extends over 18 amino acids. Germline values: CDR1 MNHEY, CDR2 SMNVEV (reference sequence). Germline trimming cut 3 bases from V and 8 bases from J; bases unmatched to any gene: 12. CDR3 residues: CASSFLRGLAGEVGELFF. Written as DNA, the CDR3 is TGTGCCAGCAGTTTCTTGAGAGGACTAGCGGGAGAGGTGGGGGAGCTGTTTTTT.

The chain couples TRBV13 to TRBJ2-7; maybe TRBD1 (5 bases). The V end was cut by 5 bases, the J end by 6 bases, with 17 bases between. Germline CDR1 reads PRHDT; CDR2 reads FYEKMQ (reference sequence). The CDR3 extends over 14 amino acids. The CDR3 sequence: CASSIPGIGGEQYF. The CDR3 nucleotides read TGTGCCAGCAGCATTCCAGGGATCGGTGGCGAGCAGTACTTC.

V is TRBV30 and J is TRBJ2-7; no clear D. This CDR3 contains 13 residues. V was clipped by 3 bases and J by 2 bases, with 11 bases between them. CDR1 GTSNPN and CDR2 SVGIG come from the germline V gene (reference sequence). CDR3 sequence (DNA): TGTGCCTGGAGCGAGGCCTCACCCTACGAGCAGTACTTC. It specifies CAWSEASPYEQYF. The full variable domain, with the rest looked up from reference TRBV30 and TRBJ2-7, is SQTIHQWPATLVQPVGSPLSLECTVEGTSNPNLYWYRQAAGRGLQLLFYSVGIGQISSEVPQNLSASRPQDRQFILSSKKLLLSDSGFYLCAWSEASPYEQYFGPGTRLTVT.

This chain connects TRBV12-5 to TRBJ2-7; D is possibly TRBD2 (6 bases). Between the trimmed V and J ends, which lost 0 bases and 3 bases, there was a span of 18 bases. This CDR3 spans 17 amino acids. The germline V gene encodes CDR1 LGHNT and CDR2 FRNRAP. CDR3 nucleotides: TGTGCTAGTGGTTTGGTACGGTTAGGAGCGGACTACTACGAGCAGTACTTC. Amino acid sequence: CASGLVRLGADYYEQYF. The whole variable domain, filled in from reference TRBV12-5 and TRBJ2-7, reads DARVTQTPRHKVTEMGQEVTMRCQPILGHNTVFWYRQTMMQGLELLAYFRNRAPLDDSGMPKDRFSAEMPDATLATLKIQPSEPRDSAVYFCASGLVRLGADYYEQYFGPGTRLTVT.

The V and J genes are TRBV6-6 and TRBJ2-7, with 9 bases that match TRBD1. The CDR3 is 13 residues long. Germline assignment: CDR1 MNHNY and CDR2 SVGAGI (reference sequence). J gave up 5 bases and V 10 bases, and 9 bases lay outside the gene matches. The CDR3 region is CATAGTGSHEQYF. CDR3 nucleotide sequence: TGTGCCACCGCTGGGACAGGGTCCCACGAGCAGTACTTC.

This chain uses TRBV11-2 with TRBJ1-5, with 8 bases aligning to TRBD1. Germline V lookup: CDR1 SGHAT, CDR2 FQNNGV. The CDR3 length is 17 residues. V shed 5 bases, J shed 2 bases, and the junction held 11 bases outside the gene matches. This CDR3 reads CASSRDRIDRGNQPQHF. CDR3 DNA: TGTGCCAGCAGCAGGGACAGGATTGATCGTGGCAATCAGCCCCAGCATTTT.

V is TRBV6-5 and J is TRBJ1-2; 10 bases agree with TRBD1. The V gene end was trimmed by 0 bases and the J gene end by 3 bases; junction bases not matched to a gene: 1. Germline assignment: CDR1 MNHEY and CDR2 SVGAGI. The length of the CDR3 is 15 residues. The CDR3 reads CASSYSGTGDYGYTF. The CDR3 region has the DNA TGTGCCAGCAGTTACTCCGGGACAGGGGACTATGGCTACACCTTC.

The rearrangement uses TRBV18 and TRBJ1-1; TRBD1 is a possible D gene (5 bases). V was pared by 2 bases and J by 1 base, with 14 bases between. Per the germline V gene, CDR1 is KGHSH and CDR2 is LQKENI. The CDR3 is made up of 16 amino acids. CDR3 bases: TGTGCCAGCTCACCATGGCAGGGCGAGGAGAACACTGAAGCTTTCTTT. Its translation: CASSPWQGEENTEAFF.

CDR3 nucleotides: TGTGCCAGCAGCTTCCTGCACTCCGCTGAAGCTTTCTTT. Translating gives CASSFLHSAEAFF. The rearrangement links TRBV7-9 to TRBJ1-1, with D hard to call. Germline-derived CDR1 and CDR2 are SEHNR and FQNEAQ (reference sequence). The ends were cut back, 3 bases at V and 6 bases at J, with 11 bases in the middle. The CDR3 runs to 13 residues.

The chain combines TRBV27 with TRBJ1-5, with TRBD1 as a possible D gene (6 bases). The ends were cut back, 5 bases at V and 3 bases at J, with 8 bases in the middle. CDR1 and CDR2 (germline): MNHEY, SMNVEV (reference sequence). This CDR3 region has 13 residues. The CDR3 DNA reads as TGTGCCAGCAGTCCAGGGGCCAATCAGCCCCAGCATTTT. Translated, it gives CASSPGANQPQHF.

DNA for the CDR3: TGTGCCAGCAGCCTCATTGTGGGGAGCACTGAAGCTTTCTTT. It is translated as CASSLIVGSTEAFF. J is TRBJ1-1 and V is TRBV9; D ambiguous. V lost 4 bases and J 4 bases, leaving 14 bases between the germline ends. This CDR3 region has 14 residues. CDR1 is SGDLS, CDR2 YYNGEE, per germline.